This record concerns one T cell receptor beta chain sequence. Its antigen remains unidentified. The germline gene is not matched at one end of the junction; a read error may be the cause. This entry is derived from a study of identical twins. Using its own MiXCR run on the 5' RACE reads, TCRdb lists one record per CDR3 protein. The data show a few hundred thousand distinct CDR3 sequences, roughly 10% seen once. This CDR3 spans 14 amino acids. Germline CDR1 is MGHDK and CDR2 is SYGVNS. Study-level results: Out-of-frame beta sequences exhibited a weaker degree of excess twin sharing. Memory repertoires showed no such pattern, whereas abundant cord blood beta clonotypes carried fewer insertions.

The sequenced sample consisted of naive T cells sorted from blood. This clonotype was obtained from a woman in her 50s in good health. The chain employs TRBV25-1 and TRBJ2-2; 11 bases agree with TRBD1. CDR3: CASAGTGGTGDLFF. For the CDR3, the DNA is TGTGCCAGTGCCGGGACAGGGGGTACCGGGGATCTGTTTTTT.